The rows below give T cell receptor beta chains drawn from one sample of a study of blood T cells in healthy people across ages. TCRdb independently ran MiXCR on the 5' RACE reads; one entry per CDR3 protein. The sample contains about 1,600,000 distinct CDR3 sequences, roughly 40% of which appear only once. Sample: blood. The source is a woman between 18 and 29 years old in good health. CDR3s include the opening cysteine and the closing phenylalanine or tryptophan. Each record gives: V gene, CDR3 length, D gene, J gene, clone size, CDR3 DNA, CDR3 protein. D genes are given only for firm matches. Clone sizes are given selectively: once, few, many, or a class where the clone is expanded.

TRBV5-1	19	TRBD1	TRBJ2-7	NA	TGCGCCAGCAGCCAGCGCGGACAGGGGGCACTTAAACAAACGAATGAGCAGTACTTC	CASSQRGQGALKQTNEQYF
TRBV2	14	NA	TRBJ2-5	NA	TGTGCCACCCAGTTGGGACCTGGTGGCGGGGAGCAGTACTTC	CATQLGPGGGEQYF
TRBV12-3/TRBV12-4	15	NA	TRBJ1-5	NA	TGTGCCAGCAGTCCGCTTAGTACGGGGCATCAGCCCCAGCATTTT	CASSPLSTGHQPQHF
TRBV28	14	NA	TRBJ2-1	many	TGTGCCAGCAGCCCCGCGGGACAGATCAATGAGCAGTTCTTC	CASSPAGQINEQFF
TRBV7-9	18	TRBD2	TRBJ2-7	NA	TGTGCCAGCAGCCCTCTGGCTAGCGGGGGGGATACCTACAATGAGCAGTACTTC	CASSPLASGGDTYNEQYF
TRBV21-1	14	NA	TRBJ2-5	NA	TGTGCCAGCAGCAAAGCTAGCGGGCGGAAGACCCAGTACTTC	CASSKASGRKTQYF
TRBV29-1	12	NA	TRBJ1-2	NA	TGCAGCGTTGAAGCAGGGGAATATGGCTACACCTTC	CSVEAGEYGYTF
TRBV20-1	13	TRBD1	TRBJ2-1	once	TGCAGTTTTCTGGGACAGGCTGACAATGAGCGGTTCTTC	CSFLGQADNERFF
TRBV10-3	14	NA	TRBJ2-7	NA	TGTGCCATCAGTGAGGGCTCACCCTACCACGAGCAGTACTTC	CAISEGSPYHEQYF
TRBV6-5	10	NA	TRBJ2-1	few	TGTGCCAGTAACCAAAATGAGCAGTTCTTC	CASNQNEQFF
TRBV5-1	14	NA	TRBJ2-3	NA	TGCGCCAGCAGCCTTCGGACGGCCCCAGATACGCAGTATTTT	CASSLRTAPDTQYF
TRBV20-1	17	NA	TRBJ2-2	NA	TGCAGTGCTAGAGTCTCAGGGGGGGCCGAGTTTAACGGGGAGCTGTTTTTT	CSARVSGGAEFNGELFF
TRBV19	14	TRBD1	TRBJ1-5	NA	TGTGCCAGTAGAAGAGGACAGGGTGAACAGCCCCAGCATTTT	CASRRGQGEQPQHF
TRBV7-9	14	NA	TRBJ1-1	NA	TGTGCCAGCAGCTCCCTAACCGGACAGACTGAAGCTTTCTTT	CASSSLTGQTEAFF
TRBV2	16	TRBD2	TRBJ2-3	NA	TGTGCCAGCAGTTTCGGACTAGCGGGAGCGGCAGATACGCAGTATTTT	CASSFGLAGAADTQYF
TRBV27	15	NA	TRBJ2-7	few	TGTGCCAGCAGTACGGGGGCCGGGAGTCCCTACGAGCAGTACTTC	CASSTGAGSPYEQYF
TRBV9	13	NA	TRBJ1-6	few	TGTGCCAGCAGCGTAGACGGTTATTCACCCCTCCACTTT	CASSVDGYSPLHF
TRBV20-1	17	NA	TRBJ1-5	few	TGCAGTGCTAGAGATGGGAGCGACGCCTATAGCAATCAGCCCCAGCATTTT	CSARDGSDAYSNQPQHF
TRBV12-3/TRBV12-4	19	TRBD2	TRBJ2-5	NA	TGTGCCAGCAGTTCCGGATTAGTAGCGGGAGTCGTTGGGCGGGAGACCCAGTACTTC	CASSSGLVAGVVGRETQYF
TRBV28	15	NA	TRBJ1-2	once	TGTGCCACGCCGGGGACGGGCGAAATGAACTATGGCTACACCTTC	CATPGTGEMNYGYTF
TRBV18	13	TRBD1	TRBJ2-7	few	TGTGCCAGCTCACCACTAACAGGGGACGAGCAGTACTTC	CASSPLTGDEQYF
TRBV29-1	11	NA	TRBJ2-1	few	TGCAATACCTGGCTTAACAATGAGCAGTTCTTC	CNTWLNNEQFF
TRBV4-1	15	NA	TRBJ1-5	few	TGCGCCAGCAGCCAAGACTATCCAGCAAATCAGCCCCAGCATTTT	CASSQDYPANQPQHF
TRBV6-6	13	NA	TRBJ1-6	few	TGTGCCAGCAAGGTTCTTGATAATTCACCCCTCCACTTT	CASKVLDNSPLHF
TRBV2	11	NA	TRBJ2-7	few	TGTGCCAGCTCCGGTTCGAACGAGCAGTACTTC	CASSGSNEQYF
TRBV7-9	18	NA	TRBJ2-7	NA	TGTGCCAGCAGTTCCCACGCGGGCGCACACCTTGATCTTTACGAGCAGTACTTC	CASSSHAGAHLDLYEQYF
TRBV3-1	17	TRBD2	TRBJ2-3	NA	TGTGCCAGCAGCCAAGAGGGGACTAGAGGGGATTTAGATACGCAGTATTTT	CASSQEGTRGDLDTQYF
TRBV10-3	12	NA	TRBJ2-1	NA	TGTACCATCAGTGAGTCGGGAAATGAGCAGTTCTTC	CTISESGNEQFF
TRBV6-6	14	TRBD1	TRBJ1-3	NA	TGTGCCAGCAGCATAACAGGGGTTGGAAACACCATATATTTT	CASSITGVGNTIYF
TRBV6-5	12	NA	TRBJ2-1	NA	TGTGCCAGCAAAGCCTCCTACAATGAGCAGTTCTTC	CASKASYNEQFF
TRBV25-1	15	NA	TRBJ2-5	NA	TGTGCCAGCAGTGAATACGGGCGTCCCGAAGAGACCCAGTACTTC	CASSEYGRPEETQYF
TRBV5-1	19	TRBD2	TRBJ2-1	NA	TGCGCCAGCAGCCGCATACAGCAGGGAGGGACGAGCTCCTACAATGAGCAGTTCTTC	CASSRIQQGGTSSYNEQFF
TRBV6-6	13	NA	TRBJ2-5	many	TGTGCCAGCAGTTACGGGGGGCGAGAGACCCAGTACTTC	CASSYGGRETQYF
TRBV2	17	NA	TRBJ2-5	NA	TGTGCCAGCAGTGAAGCGTGGCTAGCGAAAGCCCCTTTAGAGCAGTACTTC	CASSEAWLAKAPLEQYF
TRBV18	13	NA	TRBJ1-2	NA	TGTGCCAGCTCCCCAGACAAGGACTATGGCTACACCTTC	CASSPDKDYGYTF
TRBV20-1	15	NA	TRBJ2-1	NA	TGCAGTGCTGAGAAACCGGGAGTAGCCCACAATGAGCAGTTCTTC	CSAEKPGVAHNEQFF
TRBV7-9	15	TRBD2	TRBJ2-3	few	TGTGCCAGCAGCTCTACTAGCGGGATATCAGATACGCAGTATTTT	CASSSTSGISDTQYF
TRBV14	14	NA	TRBJ2-1	NA	TGTGCCAGCAGCCCCTGGAGGGGGATGGGCGAGCAGTTCTTC	CASSPWRGMGEQFF
TRBV7-6	20	TRBD2	TRBJ2-1	NA	TGTGCCAGCAGCTTAGGGGTGTCCGGGACTAGCGGGAGTACCTACAATGAGCAGTTCTTC	CASSLGVSGTSGSTYNEQFF
TRBV4-1	15	TRBD2	TRBJ2-5	NA	TGCGCCAGCAGCCCTATGGGTGACGGGGGGAAGACCCAGTACTTC	CASSPMGDGGKTQYF
TRBV6-1	13	NA	TRBJ2-3	NA	TGTGCCAGCCTCCGGTCCGTCACAGATACGCAGTATTTT	CASLRSVTDTQYF
TRBV19	15	NA	TRBJ1-1	NA	TGTGCCAGTAGTATAGTATTCGGTGGGAACACTGAAGCTTTCTTT	CASSIVFGGNTEAFF
TRBV7-8	15	NA	TRBJ1-4	few	TGTGCCAGCAGCTTAGCCCCCGTCGATAATGAAAAACTGTTTTTT	CASSLAPVDNEKLFF
TRBV6-1	15	TRBD2	TRBJ2-3	few	TGTGCCAGCGTGAGATTAGCGGGGAGCACAGATACGCAGTATTTT	CASVRLAGSTDTQYF
TRBV6-1	14	NA	TRBJ1-1	NA	TGTGCCAGCACCGGACTCCGAAGGGTCACTGAAGCTTTCTTT	CASTGLRRVTEAFF